A single sample gave rise to the 31 T cell receptor beta chains below, sequenced in a study of Graves' ophthalmopathy and Graves' hyperthyroidism. The authors amplified TCR beta CDR3 regions from RNA transcripts. HTBI-primed RT-PCR formed the first round, and a multiplex PCR formed the second. Using its own MiXCR run on the multiplex PCR reads, TCRdb lists one record per CDR3 protein. The sample includes under 400,000 distinct CDR3 sequences, roughly 17% of them seen just once. Sequencing used peripheral blood. The receptors derive from an adult man with Graves' ophthalmopathy.

For this clonotype: In this CDR3 the conserved last residue, phenylalanine or tryptophan, is missing, so a read error is likely. The rearrangement joins TRBV7-2 to TRBJ1-1; no clear D. Trimming cost V 6 bases and J 0 bases, with 8 bases left between them. CDR3 length equals 13 residues. In germline, CDR1 is SGHTA, CDR2 FQGNSA. As DNA, the CDR3 is TGTGCCAGCAGTGAAGTTGTGAACACTGAAGCTTTCTCT. The encoded protein is CASSEVVNTEAFS.

At least ten counts were recorded for this clonotype. This CDR3 is CASSLVPRTSGRGQETQYF. The CDR3 region has the DNA TGTGCCAGCAGCTTAGTGCCGAGGACTAGCGGGAGGGGGCAAGAGACCCAGTACTTC. This chain connects TRBV7-8 to TRBJ2-5; 15 bases align to TRBD2. Germline trimming cut 1 base from V and 2 bases from J; bases unmatched to any gene: 8. CDR1 is SGHVS and CDR2 is FQNEAQ in the germline V gene. This CDR3 is built from 19 residues.

This clonotype appeared many times. V and J are TRBV9 and TRBJ1-6; 8 bases agree with TRBD1. Germline loops: CDR1 SGDLS, CDR2 YYNGEE. The junction had 4 bases not matched to a gene; V was cut back by 0 bases and J by 5 bases. The CDR3 runs to 16 residues. The CDR3 sequence: CASSVGPTGDNSPLHF. CDR3 DNA: TGTGCCAGCAGCGTAGGTCCGACAGGGGATAATTCACCCCTCCACTTT.

At least ten counts were recorded for this clonotype. The J gene is TRBJ1-1, the V gene TRBV27, with 7 bases that match TRBD1. The CDR3 has 15 residues. Trimming cost V 6 bases and J 5 bases; bases outside gene matches: 12. CDR1 MNHEY and CDR2 SMNVEV come from the germline V gene (reference sequence). CDR3 sequence reads: CASSRQGSFGTEAFF. The CDR3, as DNA: TGTGCCAGCAGCAGACAGGGTTCTTTCGGGACTGAAGCTTTCTTT.

In this sample, this clonotype turned up a few times. The J gene is TRBJ2-7, the V gene TRBV4-1; D possibly matches TRBD1 or TRBD2 (7 bases each). Trimming took off 0 bases at V and 6 bases at J, with 15 bases between the two ends. The germline gives CDR1 MGHRA, CDR2 YSYEKL. This CDR3 is built from 15 residues. The CDR3 nucleotides are TGCGCCAGCAGCCAAGATAGAGCAGGGGGGGTCGAGCAGTACTTC. Protein sequence: CASSQDRAGGVEQYF.

Here the CDR3 reads CASSKTVGQETQYF. CDR3 sequence (DNA): TGTGCCAGTAGTAAGACAGTGGGACAAGAGACCCAGTACTTC. The V and J genes are TRBV19 and TRBJ2-5; perhaps TRBD1 as D (5 bases). Trimming cost V 4 bases and J 2 bases, with 11 bases left between them. CDR3 length equals 14 residues. Germline V gene data show CDR1 as LNHDA and CDR2 as SQIVND (reference sequence).

This clonotype was seen a few times. This may come from a read error, since a much larger clone is one base off. This chain connects TRBV20-1 to TRBJ1-2; D gene unclear. The V end lost 6 bases, the J end lost 3 bases, and 11 bases lay between the germline ends. Germline V gene lookup returns CDR1 DFQATT and CDR2 SNEGSKA (reference sequence). This CDR3 contains 12 residues. CDR3 loop: CSAPVRDYGYTF. CDR3 sequence (DNA): TGCAGTGCCCCGGTCAGAGACTATGGCTACACCTTC.

This clonotype appeared many times. The chain has TRBV6-4 and TRBJ2-7, with D perhaps given as TRBD1 or TRBD2 (5 bases each). This CDR3 spans 14 amino acids. Germline lookup yields CDR1 MRHNA and CDR2 SNTAGT. Deletions cut 7 bases from V and 4 bases from J, with 17 bases between. CDR3 DNA: TGTGCCAGCATAAATACGGACGGGGCGTACGAGCAGTACTTC. It codes for CASINTDGAYEQYF.

There are many counts of this clonotype. This chain connects TRBV20-1 to TRBJ1-2; 8 bases align to TRBD1. J was trimmed by 0 bases and V by 5 bases; bases with no gene match: 14. The CDR3 has 17 amino acids. The germline CDR1 and CDR2 sequences are DFQATT and SNEGSKA (reference sequence). Written as DNA, the CDR3 is TGCAGTGCTCGGGCCGAATGGGACAGGATAACTAACTATGGCTACACCTTC. Its translation is CSARAEWDRITNYGYTF.

In its sample, this clonotype was seen many times. The chain couples TRBV18 to TRBJ1-5, with 7 bases that match TRBD1. The CDR3 sequence is 16 residues long. V lost 0 bases, J lost 3 bases, and 5 bases stayed unmatched. Germline values: CDR1 KGHSH, CDR2 LQKENI. The CDR3 reads CASSPPSGGHNQPQHF. CDR3 nucleotide sequence: TGTGCCAGCTCACCACCGTCAGGGGGACACAATCAGCCCCAGCATTTT.

This clonotype showed up many times. The rearrangement joins TRBV7-9 to TRBJ2-2; D gene unclear. Per germline, CDR1 SEHNR and CDR2 FQNEAQ (reference sequence). This CDR3 has 12 residues. The ends were cut back, 3 bases at V and 7 bases at J, with 6 bases in the middle. The CDR3 sequence: CASSFENGELFF. The DNA of the CDR3 is TGTGCCAGCAGCTTTGAGAACGGGGAGCTGTTTTTT.

This clonotype was seen ten or more times. The chain links TRBV12-3 or TRBV12-4 to TRBJ2-2; possible D gene TRBD1, 6 bases. The CDR3 runs 15 residues. V was cut by 2 bases and J by 7 bases, with 14 bases left in between. The DNA for the CDR3 is TGTGCCAGCAGTTTACCAGGGGTGGTGGTCGGGGAGCTGTTTTTT. The encoded protein is CASSLPGVVVGELFF.

This clonotype was seen ten or more times. This rearrangement joins TRBV5-1 to TRBJ2-5; 8 bases are a match to TRBD1. Losses at the gene ends were 3 bases for V and 5 bases for J; bases not matched to a gene: 6. Germline CDR1 is SGHRS and CDR2 is YFSETQ. The CDR3 covers 14 residues. The CDR3 region is CASSYQGARETQYF. The CDR3 DNA reads TGCGCCAGCAGCTACCAGGGGGCCAGGGAGACCCAGTACTTC.

This clonotype occurred many times. CDR3 sequence: CSVESRLGETQYF. The DNA of the CDR3 is TGCAGCGTTGAGAGCAGACTGGGGGAGACCCAGTACTTC. The chain carries TRBV29-1 and TRBJ2-5; no definite D call. The CDR3 contains 13 residues. The germline gives CDR1 SQVTM, CDR2 ANQGSEA. The V end was cut by 3 bases, the J end by 5 bases, with 13 bases between.

This clonotype was seen repeatedly, ten times or more. J is TRBJ1-1 and V is TRBV19; TRBD1 agrees at 9 bases. The germline V gene has CDR1 LNHDA and CDR2 SQIVND (reference sequence). Unmatched junction bases numbered 14, after V lost 6 bases and J lost 3 bases. CDR3 length: 17 residues. CDR3 protein: CASSFGRTGAGDTEAFF. CDR3 coding DNA: TGTGCCAGTAGCTTTGGCCGGACAGGGGCTGGAGACACTGAAGCTTTCTTT.

This clonotype was seen repeatedly, ten times or more. V and J are TRBV11-2 and TRBJ1-1; D ambiguous. The CDR3 runs to 15 residues. Per germline, CDR1 SGHAT and CDR2 FQNNGV. The V end was cut by 2 bases, the J end by 0 bases, with 10 bases between. The CDR3 DNA follows: TGTGCCAGCAGCTTATACCGGGCCCTGAACACTGAAGCTTTCTTT. Translating it yields CASSLYRALNTEAFF.

In its sample, this clonotype was seen many times. The rearrangement uses TRBV6-1 and TRBJ2-5; weak D call: TRBD1 (6 bases). This CDR3 is 15 amino acids long. Germline V gene data show CDR1 as MNHNS and CDR2 as SASEGT. The ends were cut back, 2 bases at V and 7 bases at J, with 17 bases in the middle. In DNA, the CDR3 is TGTGCCAGCAGTGAATTTCGACAGGCCAAGAGGACCCAGTACTTC. Encoded protein: CASSEFRQAKRTQYF.

At least ten counts were recorded for this clonotype. The chain has TRBV6-5 and TRBJ1-1; 8 bases line up with TRBD1. This CDR3 has 13 residues. The J segment lost 5 bases and the V segment lost 2 bases, leaving 1 base of the junction unmatched. The germline V gene encodes CDR1 MNHEY and CDR2 SVGAGI. The chain's CDR3 is CASSYRQGTEAFF. The CDR3 DNA reads TGTGCCAGCAGTTACCGACAGGGGACTGAAGCTTTCTTT.

The chain uses TRBV28 and TRBJ2-7; no firm D call. Germline loops: CDR1 MDHEN, CDR2 SYDVKM. Trimming left V 6 bases short and J 0 bases short, with 12 bases between. CDR3 size: 14 residues. The CDR3 coding sequence is TGTGCCAGCAGCACATCACTAAACTCCTACGAGCAGTACTTC. Translating gives CASSTSLNSYEQYF.

In this sample, this clonotype turned up many times. J is TRBJ1-2 and V is TRBV7-9; D gene ambiguous. Trimming pared 2 bases from V and 8 bases from J, leaving 18 bases between. Germline V gene lookup returns CDR1 SEHNR and CDR2 FQNEAQ (reference sequence). The CDR3 consists of 15 residues. CDR3 in DNA: TGTGCCAGCAGCTTACAGCGGGGAGAGCAATTCGGCTACACCTTC. Its protein is CASSLQRGEQFGYTF.

This clonotype was picked up many times. V gene TRBV6-2 or TRBV6-3 combines with J gene TRBJ1-1; D gene uncertain. Germline assignment: CDR1 MNHEY and CDR2 SVGEGT. V lost 0 bases to trimming and J lost 11 bases, with 13 bases between them. The CDR3 is 13 amino acids. CDR3 sequence reads: CASSYSNGRRAFF. The CDR3 bases are TGTGCCAGCAGTTACTCGAACGGCCGACGGGCTTTCTTT.

The V gene is TRBV12-3 or TRBV12-4, the J gene TRBJ1-1; D remains unclear. Trimming cost V 8 bases and J 1 base, with 11 bases left between them. This CDR3 spans 13 amino acids. The CDR3 here is CASLSRRNTEAFF. The CDR3 DNA reads as TGTGCCAGCCTTTCCCGCAGGAACACTGAAGCTTTCTTT.

The chain carries TRBV24-1 and TRBJ2-4, with D maybe TRBD1 (6 bases). Trimming left V 10 bases short and J 1 base short, with 10 bases between. Germline assignment: CDR1 KGHDR and CDR2 SFDVKD. The CDR3 totals 13 residues. The CDR3 bases are TGTGCCACGGGAGACAGGGCCAAAAACATTCAGTACTTC. Protein sequence: CATGDRAKNIQYF.

This clonotype has at least ten counts. This sequence joins TRBV20-1 and TRBJ1-5; D remains unclear. V was pared by 3 bases and J by 9 bases, with 6 bases between. This CDR3 is built from 10 residues. Germline CDR1 reads DFQATT; CDR2 reads SNEGSKA (reference sequence). Here the CDR3 reads CSARGRPQHF. DNA for the CDR3: TGCAGTGCTAGGGGAAGGCCCCAGCATTTT.

The sample holds many counts of this clonotype. The rearrangement links TRBV5-1 to TRBJ1-1, with 7 bases aligning to TRBD1. This CDR3 contains 16 residues. With 3 bases clipped from V and 0 bases from J, the junction kept 8 bases outside the gene matches. Germline CDR1 SGHRS, CDR2 YFSETQ. CDR3 sequence: CASSSDPGQLNTEAFF. In DNA form, the CDR3 reads TGCGCCAGCAGCTCGGACCCGGGACAGCTGAACACTGAAGCTTTCTTT.

This clonotype showed up many times. The rearrangement links TRBV2 to TRBJ2-5, with D perhaps TRBD1 or TRBD2 (5 bases each). Germline V gene sequence: CDR1 SNHLY, CDR2 FYNNEI. The CDR3 totals 16 residues. The ends were cut back, 9 bases at V and 1 base at J, with 21 bases in the middle. CDR3 DNA: TGTGCCAGACAATCCCGGGACGTACATTTCCAAGAGACCCAGTACTTC. Translation gives CARQSRDVHFQETQYF.

This clonotype was seen at least ten times. CDR3 coding DNA: TGCGCCAGCAGCCCCTGGGACCGGGCAGGGGAGACCCAGTACTTC. As protein: CASSPWDRAGETQYF. This chain links TRBV5-1 with TRBJ2-5; either TRBD1 or TRBD2 may supply D (5 bases each). V dropped 4 bases and J dropped 5 bases, with 18 bases sitting between them. Germline-derived CDR1 and CDR2 are SGHRS and YFSETQ. The CDR3 consists of 15 residues.

V usage is TRBV7-2 and J usage is TRBJ2-5, with 13 bases aligning to TRBD2. The CDR3 runs to 16 residues. The V gene end was trimmed by 4 bases and the J gene end by 5 bases; junction bases not matched to a gene: 7. Germline CDR1 and CDR2: SGHTA and FQGNSA. CDR3 region: CASSSRLAGGGETQYF. CDR3 sequence (DNA): TGTGCCAGCAGCTCTAGACTAGCGGGAGGCGGGGAGACCCAGTACTTC.

V gene TRBV6-1 combines with J gene TRBJ1-1, with no clear D. V lost 8 bases and J 5 bases, leaving 15 bases between the germline ends. This CDR3 has 13 residues. Germline V gene lookup returns CDR1 MNHNS and CDR2 SASEGT. CDR3 DNA sequence: TGTGCCAGCGGTAATAGTCCCAGTACTGAAGCTTTCTTT. Its protein is CASGNSPSTEAFF.

This clonotype has ten or more counts. This sequence joins TRBV27 and TRBJ1-2; 9 bases agree with TRBD1. The CDR3 extends over 13 amino acids. The J segment lost 7 bases and the V segment lost 5 bases, leaving 5 bases of the junction unmatched. The germline gives CDR1 MNHEY, CDR2 SMNVEV (reference sequence). CDR3 sequence: CASSRGTGFGYTF. As DNA, the CDR3 is TGTGCCAGCAGTCGGGGGACAGGGTTTGGCTACACCTTC.

At least ten counts were recorded for this clonotype. This chain uses TRBV6-5 with TRBJ2-7, with TRBD2 identical over 8 bases. V shed 0 bases, J shed 6 bases, and the junction held 7 bases outside the gene matches. The germline CDR1 and CDR2 sequences are MNHEY and SVGAGI. This CDR3 region has 15 residues. The CDR3 loop reads CASSYSKSGGLEQYF. CDR3 bases: TGTGCCAGCAGTTACTCGAAGTCGGGGGGGCTCGAGCAGTACTTC.